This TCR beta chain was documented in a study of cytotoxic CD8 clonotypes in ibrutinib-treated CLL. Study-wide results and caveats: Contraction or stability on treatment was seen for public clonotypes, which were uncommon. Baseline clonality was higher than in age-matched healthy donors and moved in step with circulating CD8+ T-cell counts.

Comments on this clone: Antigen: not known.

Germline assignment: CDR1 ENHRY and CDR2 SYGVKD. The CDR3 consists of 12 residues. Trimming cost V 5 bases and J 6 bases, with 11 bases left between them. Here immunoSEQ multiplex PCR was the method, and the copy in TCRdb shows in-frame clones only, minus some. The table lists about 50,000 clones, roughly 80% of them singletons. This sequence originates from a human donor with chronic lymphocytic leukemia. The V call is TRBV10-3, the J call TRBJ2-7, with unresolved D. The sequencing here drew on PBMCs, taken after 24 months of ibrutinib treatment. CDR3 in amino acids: CAISIEALEQYF. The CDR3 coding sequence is TGTGCCATCAGTATCGAAGCCCTCGAGCAGTACTTC.